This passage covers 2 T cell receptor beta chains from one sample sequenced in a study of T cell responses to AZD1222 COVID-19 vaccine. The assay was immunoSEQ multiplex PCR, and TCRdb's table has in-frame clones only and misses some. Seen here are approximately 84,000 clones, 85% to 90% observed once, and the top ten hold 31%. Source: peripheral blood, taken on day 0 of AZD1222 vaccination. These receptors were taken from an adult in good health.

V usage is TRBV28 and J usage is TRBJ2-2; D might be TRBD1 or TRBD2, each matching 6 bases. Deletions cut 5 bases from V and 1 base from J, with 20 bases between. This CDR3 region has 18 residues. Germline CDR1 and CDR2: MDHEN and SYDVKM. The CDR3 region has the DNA TGTGCCAGCAGTCTACCGGGGGCCACGGGAGAGAACACCGGGGAGCTGTTTTTT. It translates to CASSLPGATGENTGELFF. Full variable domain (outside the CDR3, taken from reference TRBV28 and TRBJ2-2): DVKVTQSSRYLVKRTGEKVFLECVQDMDHENMFWYRQDPGLGLRLIYFSYDVKMKEKGDIPEGYSVSREKKERFSLILESASTNQTSMYLCASSLPGATGENTGELFFGEGSRLTVL.

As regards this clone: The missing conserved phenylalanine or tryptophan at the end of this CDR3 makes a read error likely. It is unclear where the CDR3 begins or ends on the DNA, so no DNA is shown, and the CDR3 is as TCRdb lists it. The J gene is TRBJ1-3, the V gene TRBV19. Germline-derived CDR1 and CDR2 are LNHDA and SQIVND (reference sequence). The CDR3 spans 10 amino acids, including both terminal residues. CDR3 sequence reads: CASSMYGPPR.